Shown below are 5 T cell receptor beta chains from a single sample sequenced in a study of post-analysis software for immune sequencing data (dated by TCRdb to between 2014 and 2016). General findings and caveats noted by the study authors: Significantly higher frequencies in patients than in controls were found for five or six TRBV segments, including TRBV5-6, TRBV5-1 and TRBV20-1.

Antigens for these TCRs are unknown. To prepare the library, PCR was applied. Sequencing instrument: Illumina HiSeq 2500. Unique molecular identifiers were incorporated into TCR beta cDNA libraries to reduce PCR and sequencing biases. TCRdb's own reprocessing of the public reads used fastp at Q25 and MiXCR and kept productive beta chains. All rows with the same CDR3 protein become a single entry with the most common DNA and genes. Across this sample there are a few hundred thousand distinct CDR3 sequences, with less than 40% seen only once. The ten largest account for roughly an eighth of the sample. The specimen was blood. Every receptor here comes from a girl aged 5-17 years with multiple sclerosis.

The chain couples TRBV12-3 or TRBV12-4 to TRBJ2-7, with D possibly being TRBD1 (5 bases). This CDR3 is built from 13 residues. The V end was cut by 5 bases, the J end by 4 bases, with 12 bases between. This CDR3 is CASSIAGNYEQYF. The CDR3 region has the DNA TGTGCCAGCAGTATCGCAGGGAATTACGAGCAGTACTTC.

The V and J genes are TRBV19 and TRBJ1-1; D is ambiguous. V lost 3 bases to trimming and J lost 5 bases, with 10 bases between them. In germline, CDR1 is LNHDA, CDR2 SQIVND (reference sequence). The CDR3 totals 13 residues. The CDR3 here is CASSIDLRTEAFF. CDR3 in DNA: TGTGCCAGTAGTATCGATCTAAGGACTGAAGCTTTCTTT.

This rearrangement joins TRBV5-5 to TRBJ2-7, with D possibly matching TRBD2 (6 bases). The CDR3 has 16 amino acids. The ends were cut back, 2 bases at V and 2 bases at J, with 17 bases in the middle. The germline CDR1 and CDR2 sequences are SGHKS and YYEKEE (reference sequence). The CDR3: CASSFQRGRTTYEQYF. As DNA, the CDR3 is TGTGCCAGCAGCTTTCAACGGGGGAGGACAACCTACGAGCAGTACTTC.

The chain uses TRBV5-5 and TRBJ2-7; D unclear. The CDR3 is 15 amino acids. Germline CDR1 reads SGHKS; CDR2 reads YYEKEE (reference sequence). Trimming removed 4 bases from V and 0 bases from J, with 14 bases in between. In DNA, the CDR3 is TGTGCCAGCAGCATCCGTGGGGTGCCCTCCTACGAGCAGTACTTC. Translated, it gives CASSIRGVPSYEQYF. The whole variable domain, remainder taken from reference TRBV5-5 and TRBJ2-7, is DAGVTQSPTHLIKTRGQQVTLRCSPISGHKSVSWYQQVLGQGPQFIFQYYEKEERGRGNFPDRFSARQFPNYSSELNVNALLLGDSALYLCASSIRGVPSYEQYFGPGTRLTVT.

J is TRBJ2-7 and V is TRBV11-2; 9 bases are a match to TRBD1. Germline V gene sequence: CDR1 SGHAT, CDR2 FQNNGV. The length of the CDR3 is 15 residues. V lost 5 bases, J lost 6 bases, and 11 bases stayed unmatched. Here the CDR3 DNA reads TGTGCCAGCAGCCCACTCCACAGGGGGCGCGTCGAGCAGTACTTC. It translates to CASSPLHRGRVEQYF.